The 8 T cell receptor beta chains in this list originate from one sample, sequenced in a study of blood T cell repertoires in COVID-19. Generated by immunoSEQ multiplex PCR, the TCRdb table keeps only in-frame clones and is missing some. The sample includes tens of thousands of clones, about 88% seen only once; the top ten take 10% to 15%. Sequencing used peripheral blood. The receptors here all came from a man aged 60 to 69 with active COVID-19.

The chain joins TRBV15 to TRBJ2-1; TRBD2 agrees at 7 bases. CDR3 length: 15 residues. Germline CDR1 is LNHNV and CDR2 is YYDKDF (reference sequence). With 1 base clipped from V and 7 bases from J, the junction kept 7 bases outside the gene matches. CDR3 amino acids: CATSRGAGVVNEQFF. The CDR3 DNA sequence: TGTGCCACCAGCAGAGGGGCGGGAGTGGTGAATGAGCAGTTCTTC. Combining the CDR3 with reference TRBV15 and TRBJ2-1 gives the whole variable domain DAMVIQNPRYQVTQFGKPVTLSCSQTLNHNVMYWYQQKSSQAPKLLFHYYDKDFNNEADTPDNFQSRRPNTSFCFLDIRSPGLGDTAMYLCATSRGAGVVNEQFFGPGTRLTVL.

This clone was counted once. The rearrangement uses TRBV28 and TRBJ1-5; no clear D gene. Trimming left V 6 bases short and J 4 bases short, with 4 bases between. This CDR3 spans 11 amino acids. The germline CDR1 and CDR2 sequences are MDHEN and SYDVKM. The CDR3 region is CASSVNQPQHF. The DNA of the CDR3 is TGTGCCAGCAGCGTGAATCAGCCCCAGCATTTT.

The chain employs TRBV7-2 and TRBJ2-5; 8 bases fit TRBD1. Unmatched junction bases numbered 7, after V lost 3 bases and J lost 10 bases. The CDR3 contains 13 residues. CDR1 and CDR2 (germline): SGHTA, FQGNSA. This chain's CDR3 is CASSLDRARGQYF. The CDR3 DNA reads TGTGCCAGCAGCTTGGACAGGGCAAGGGGCCAGTACTTC.

The rearrangement joins TRBV6-2 or TRBV6-3 to TRBJ2-7; maybe TRBD1 (5 bases). The ends were cut back, 4 bases at V and 3 bases at J, with 16 bases in the middle. The CDR3 contains 15 residues. Germline CDR1 reads MNHEY; CDR2 reads SVGEGT. CDR3: CASSWMRTSHYEQYF. CDR3 in DNA: TGTGCCAGCAGTTGGATGAGGACATCACACTACGAGCAGTACTTC.

V usage is TRBV19 and J usage is TRBJ1-1; 10 positions match TRBD1. The CDR3 covers 13 residues. Looked up from germline, CDR1 is LNHDA and CDR2 is SQIVND (reference sequence). The junction had 3 bases not matched to a gene; V was cut back by 7 bases and J by 4 bases. CDR3 sequence reads: CASTGQGTTEAFF. The DNA for the CDR3 is TGTGCCAGTACGGGACAGGGGACCACTGAAGCTTTCTTT.

The genes are TRBV20-1 and TRBJ2-7, with a weak D call TRBD2 (6 bases). Germline CDR1 and CDR2: DFQATT and SNEGSKA (reference sequence). The CDR3 runs to 15 residues. V was trimmed by 3 bases and J by 2 bases, leaving 17 bases between them. CDR3 region: CSASPPGLYPYEQYF. CDR3 DNA sequence: TGCAGTGCTAGTCCTCCGGGACTCTATCCCTACGAGCAGTACTTC.

This clone was seen a handful of times. V usage is TRBV19 and J usage is TRBJ1-1; 9 nucleotides match TRBD1. CDR3 length equals 14 residues. The V segment lost 2 bases and the J segment 7 bases; nucleotides outside the gene matches: 5. The germline V gene has CDR1 LNHDA and CDR2 SQIVND (reference sequence). CDR3 loop: CASSISGTGYEAFF. As DNA, the CDR3 is TGTGCCAGTAGTATATCCGGGACAGGGTATGAAGCTTTCTTT.

The sample holds one count of this clone. The chain couples TRBV11-3 to TRBJ2-1; D call uncertain. The CDR3 covers 16 residues. V lost 0 bases and J lost 5, with 14 bases in between. Germline CDR1 SGHNT, CDR2 YENEEA. DNA for the CDR3: TGTGCCAGCAGCTTAGATTCGGCTAGTTATAACAATGAGCAGTTCTTC. Encoded protein: CASSLDSASYNNEQFF.